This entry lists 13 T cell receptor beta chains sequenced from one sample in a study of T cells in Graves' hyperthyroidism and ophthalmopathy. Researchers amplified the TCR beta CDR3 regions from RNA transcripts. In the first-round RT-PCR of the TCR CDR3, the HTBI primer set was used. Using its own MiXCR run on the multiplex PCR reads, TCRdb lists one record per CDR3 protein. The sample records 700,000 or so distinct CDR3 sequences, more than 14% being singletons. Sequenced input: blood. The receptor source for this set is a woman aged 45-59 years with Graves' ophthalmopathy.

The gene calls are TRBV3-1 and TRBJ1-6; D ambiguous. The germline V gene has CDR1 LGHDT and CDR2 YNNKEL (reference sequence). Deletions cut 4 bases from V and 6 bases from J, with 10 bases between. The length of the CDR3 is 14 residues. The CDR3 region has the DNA TGTGCCAGCAGCCCCAGACGAATTAATTCACCCCTCCACTTT. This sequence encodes CASSPRRINSPLHF.

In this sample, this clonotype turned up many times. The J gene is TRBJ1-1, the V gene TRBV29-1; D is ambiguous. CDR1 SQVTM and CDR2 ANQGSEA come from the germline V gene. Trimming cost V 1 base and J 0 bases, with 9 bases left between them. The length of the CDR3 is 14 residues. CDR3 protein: CSVEVRGLNTEAFF. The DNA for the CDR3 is TGCAGCGTTGAAGTCCGGGGATTGAACACTGAAGCTTTCTTT.

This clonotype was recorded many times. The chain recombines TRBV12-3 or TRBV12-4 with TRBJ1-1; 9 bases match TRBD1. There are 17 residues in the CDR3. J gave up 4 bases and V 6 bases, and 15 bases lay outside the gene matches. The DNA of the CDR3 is TGTGCCAGCAGAAAATGGACAGGGGCCCCGGCGGGCACTGAAGCTTTCTTT. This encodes CASRKWTGAPAGTEAFF.

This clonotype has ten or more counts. CDR3 nucleotides: TGTGCCAGCTCTCCAGGACAGGGAGGCGCAGATACGCAGTATTTT. Its protein is CASSPGQGGADTQYF. The chain links TRBV18 to TRBJ2-3; TRBD1 aligns across 8 bases. V trimming: 6 bases; J trimming: 4 bases; junction bases outside the gene matches: 9. The CDR3 sequence is 15 residues long. Germline CDR1 is KGHSH and CDR2 is LQKENI.

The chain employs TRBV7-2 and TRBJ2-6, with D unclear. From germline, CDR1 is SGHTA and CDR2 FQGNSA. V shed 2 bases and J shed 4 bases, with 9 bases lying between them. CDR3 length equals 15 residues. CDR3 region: CASSLQVLGANVLTF. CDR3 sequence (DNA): TGTGCCAGCAGCTTACAAGTCCTCGGGGCCAACGTCCTGACTTTC.

The CDR3 bases are TGTGCCAGCAGTTACTGGGGACAGGGTAAGGCCACTGAAGCTTTCTTT. This translates into CASSYWGQGKATEAFF. The chain has TRBV6-5 and TRBJ1-1, with 9 nucleotides matching TRBD1. Looked up from germline, CDR1 is MNHEY and CDR2 is SVGAGI. V trimming: 1 base; J trimming: 4 bases; junction bases outside the gene matches: 7. The CDR3 is 16 amino acids.

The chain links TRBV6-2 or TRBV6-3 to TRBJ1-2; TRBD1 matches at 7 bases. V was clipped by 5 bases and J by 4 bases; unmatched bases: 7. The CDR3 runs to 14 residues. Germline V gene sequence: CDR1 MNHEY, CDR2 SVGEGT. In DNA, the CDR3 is TGTGCCAGCAGTCGACAACAGGGGACCTATGGCTACACCTTC. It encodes CASSRQQGTYGYTF.

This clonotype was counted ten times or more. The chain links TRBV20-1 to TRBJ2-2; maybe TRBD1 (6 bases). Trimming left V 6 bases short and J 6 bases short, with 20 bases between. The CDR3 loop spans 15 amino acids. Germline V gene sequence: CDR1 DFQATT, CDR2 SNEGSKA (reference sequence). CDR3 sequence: CSASGQTVRSGELFF. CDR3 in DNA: TGCAGTGCCAGTGGACAGACCGTTCGTTCCGGGGAGCTGTTTTTT.

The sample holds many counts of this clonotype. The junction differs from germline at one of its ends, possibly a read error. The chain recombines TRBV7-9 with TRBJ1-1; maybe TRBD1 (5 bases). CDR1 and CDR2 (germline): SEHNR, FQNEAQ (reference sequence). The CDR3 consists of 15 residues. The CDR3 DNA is TGTGCCAGCGGCTTAGGAGGGGTCTGGGGCACTGAAGCTTTCTTT. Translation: CASGLGGVWGTEAFF.

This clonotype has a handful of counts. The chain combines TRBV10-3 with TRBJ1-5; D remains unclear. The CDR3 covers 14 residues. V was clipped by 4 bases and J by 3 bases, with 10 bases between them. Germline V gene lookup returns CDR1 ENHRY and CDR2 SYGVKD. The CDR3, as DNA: TGTGCCATCAGTGCAGATCTTACCAATCAGCCCCAGCATTTT. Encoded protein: CAISADLTNQPQHF.

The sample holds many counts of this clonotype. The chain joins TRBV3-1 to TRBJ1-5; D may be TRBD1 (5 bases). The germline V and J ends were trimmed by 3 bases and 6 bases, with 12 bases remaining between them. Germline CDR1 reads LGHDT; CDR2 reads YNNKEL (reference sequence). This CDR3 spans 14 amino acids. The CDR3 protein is CASSQMAGGQPQHF. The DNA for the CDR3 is TGTGCCAGCAGCCAGATGGCGGGGGGTCAGCCCCAGCATTTT.

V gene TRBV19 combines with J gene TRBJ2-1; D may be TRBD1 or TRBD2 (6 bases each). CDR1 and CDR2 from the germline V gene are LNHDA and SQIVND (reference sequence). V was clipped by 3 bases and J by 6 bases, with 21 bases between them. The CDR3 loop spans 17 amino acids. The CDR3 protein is CASSIRDAGTTFNEQFF. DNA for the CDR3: TGTGCCAGTAGTATCAGGGATGCGGGGACAACCTTCAATGAGCAGTTCTTC. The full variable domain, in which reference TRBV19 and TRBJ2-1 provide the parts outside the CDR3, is DGGITQSPKYLFRKEGQNVTLSCEQNLNHDAMYWYRQDPGQGLRLIYYSQIVNDFQKGDIAEGYSVSREKKESFPLTVTSAQKNPTAFYLCASSIRDAGTTFNEQFFGPGTRLTVL.

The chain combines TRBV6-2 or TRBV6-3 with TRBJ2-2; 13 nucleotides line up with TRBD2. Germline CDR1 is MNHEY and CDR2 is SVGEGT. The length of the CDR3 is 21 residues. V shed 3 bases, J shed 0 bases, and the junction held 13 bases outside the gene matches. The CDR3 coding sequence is TGTGCCAGCAGTTATTTAACCCCGGGACTAGCGGGACCCCCGAACACCGGGGAGCTGTTTTTT. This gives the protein CASSYLTPGLAGPPNTGELFF.